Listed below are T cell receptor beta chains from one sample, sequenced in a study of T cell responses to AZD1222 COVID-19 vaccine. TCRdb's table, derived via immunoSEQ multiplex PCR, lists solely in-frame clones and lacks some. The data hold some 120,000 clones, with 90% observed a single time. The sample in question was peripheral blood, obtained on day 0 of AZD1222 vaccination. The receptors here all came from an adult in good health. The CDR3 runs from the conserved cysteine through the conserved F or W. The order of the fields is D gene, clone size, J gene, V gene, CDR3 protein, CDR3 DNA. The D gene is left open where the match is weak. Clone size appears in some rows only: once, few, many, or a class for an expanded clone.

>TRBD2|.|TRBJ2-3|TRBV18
CASSPGLAGTDTQYF
TGTGCCAGCTCACCGGGACTAGCGGGCACAGATACGCAGTATTTT
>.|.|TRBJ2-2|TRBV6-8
CASTGAGKGTGELFF
TGTGCCAGCACGGGGGCGGGGAAGGGTACCGGGGAGCTGTTTTTT
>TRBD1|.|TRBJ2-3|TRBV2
CASSLGQALTQYF
TGTGCCAGCAGTCTGGGACAGGCTCTTACGCAGTATTTT
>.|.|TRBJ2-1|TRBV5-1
CASTRDGNQRAAAEEQFF
TGCGCCAGCACCCGGGACGGAAACCAGCGGGCCGCCGCAGAGGAGCAGTTCTTC
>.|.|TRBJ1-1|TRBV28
CASSLGRETEAFF
TGTGCCAGCAGTTTAGGCAGGGAGACTGAAGCTTTCTTT
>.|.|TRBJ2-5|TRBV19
CASSPSRGAETQYF
TGTGCCAGTAGTCCTTCTCGGGGTGCGGAGACCCAGTACTTC
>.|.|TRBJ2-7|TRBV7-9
CASSLQTGIGVSTYF
TGTGCCAGCAGCTTACAGACAGGTATCGGCGTTTCGACTTACTTC
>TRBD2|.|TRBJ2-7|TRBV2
CASSPTRSGSRYYEQYF
TGTGCCAGCAGTCCTACTAGGAGCGGGAGTCGATATTACGAGCAGTACTTC
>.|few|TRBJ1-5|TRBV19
CASSSNDYSNQPQHF
TGTGCCAGTAGTTCCAACGACTATAGCAATCAGCCCCAGCATTTT
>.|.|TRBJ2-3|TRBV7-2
CASSLSPAGRHDTQYF
TGTGCCAGCAGCTTAAGTCCGGCGGGACGGCATGATACGCAGTATTTT
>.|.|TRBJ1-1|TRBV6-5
CAGGHSNTEAFF
TGTGCCGGGGGACATTCGAACACTGAAGCTTTCTTT
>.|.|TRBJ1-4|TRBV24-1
CATSDPRGTNEKLFF
TGTGCCACCAGTGACCCCCGGGGAACTAATGAAAAACTGTTTTTT
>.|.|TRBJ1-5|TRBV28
CASSPGNINQPQHF
TGTGCCAGCAGTCCAGGAAACATTAATCAGCCCCAGCATTTT
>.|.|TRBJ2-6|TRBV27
CASSPAQSGANVLTF
TGTGCCAGCAGCCCCGCTCAGTCTGGGGCCAACGTCCTGACTTTC
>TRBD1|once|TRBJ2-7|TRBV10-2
CASSEFVTGYEQYF
TGCGCCAGCAGTGAGTTCGTGACAGGGTACGAGCAGTACTTC
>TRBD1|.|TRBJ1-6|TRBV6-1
CASSGPPGQGNSPLHF
TGTGCCAGCAGTGGACCACCGGGACAGGGGAATTCACCCCTCCACTTT
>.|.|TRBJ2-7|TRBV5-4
CASSPSGSAYEQYF
TGTGCCAGCAGCCCGTCCGGGTCCGCCTACGAGCAGTACTTC
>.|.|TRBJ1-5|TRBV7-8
CASSLRFGQTNQPQHF
TGTGCCAGCAGCTTAAGGTTCGGACAGACCAATCAGCCCCAGCATTTT
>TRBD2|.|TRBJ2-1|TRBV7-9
CASSSPAGGGFIYNEQFF
TGTGCCAGCAGCTCCCCAGCGGGAGGCGGGTTTATTTACAATGAGCAGTTCTTC
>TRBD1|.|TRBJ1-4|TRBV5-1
CASSFQGAAGEKLFF
TGCGCCAGCAGCTTCCAGGGGGCTGCAGGTGAAAAACTGTTTTTT
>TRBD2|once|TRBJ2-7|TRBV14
CASSQGGLAGFPIYEQYF
TGTGCCAGCAGCCAAGGAGGGCTAGCGGGTTTCCCGATCTACGAGCAGTACTTC
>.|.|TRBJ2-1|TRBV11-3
CASTEGPYNEQFF
TGTGCAAGCACGGAGGGACCTTACAATGAGCAGTTCTTC
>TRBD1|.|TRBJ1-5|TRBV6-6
CASSAETGGNQPQHF
TGTGCCAGCAGTGCAGAGACAGGGGGCAATCAGCCCCAGCATTTT
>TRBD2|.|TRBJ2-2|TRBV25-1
CASRGTSGQVNTGELFF
TGTGCCAGCAGAGGGACTAGCGGGCAAGTTAACACCGGGGAGCTGTTTTTT
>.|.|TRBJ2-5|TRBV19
CASRDLAGDVETQYF
TGTGCCAGTAGAGACCTCGCAGGGGACGTCGAGACCCAGTACTTC
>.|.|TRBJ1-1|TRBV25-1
CASSGVNTEAFF
TGTGCCAGCAGTGGGGTTAACACTGAAGCTTTCTTT
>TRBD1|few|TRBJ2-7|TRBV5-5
CASRETGVVYEQYF
TGTGCCAGCAGAGAAACAGGGGTAGTTTACGAGCAGTACTTC
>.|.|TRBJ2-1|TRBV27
CASSFNQGPNEQFF
TGTGCCAGCAGTTTCAATCAGGGGCCCAATGAGCAGTTCTTC
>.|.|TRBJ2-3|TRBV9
CASSVSPSADTQYF
TGTGCCAGCAGCGTTTCGCCTAGCGCGGATACGCAGTATTTT
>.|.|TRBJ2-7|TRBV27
CASSLRPPALGTYEQYF
TGTGCCAGCAGTTTACGCCCCCCGGCCCTCGGAACCTACGAGCAGTACTTC
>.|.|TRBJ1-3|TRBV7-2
CASSLVLTSSGNTIYF
TGTGCCAGCAGCTTGGTTTTAACGAGCTCTGGAAACACCATATATTTT
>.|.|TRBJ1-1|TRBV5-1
CASSLGDTEAFF
TGCGCCAGCAGCTTAGGGGACACTGAAGCTTTCTTT
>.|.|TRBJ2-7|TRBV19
CASSASRVEQYF
TGTGCCAGTAGTGCGAGCAGGGTCGAGCAGTACTTC
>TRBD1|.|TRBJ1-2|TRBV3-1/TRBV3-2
CASSQNRGDYGYTF
TGTGCCAGCAGCCAGAACAGGGGTGACTATGGCTACACCTTC
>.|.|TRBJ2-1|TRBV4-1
CASSQQGSRYNEQFF
TGCGCCAGCAGCCAACAGGGGAGTAGGTACAATGAGCAGTTCTTC
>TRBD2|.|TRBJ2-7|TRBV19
CASSIVAGDLYEQYF
TGTGCCAGTAGTATAGTAGCGGGAGACCTTTACGAGCAGTACTTC
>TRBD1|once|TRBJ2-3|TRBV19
CASTKIWDRGTDTQYF
TGTGCCAGTACCAAGATTTGGGACAGGGGTACAGATACGCAGTATTTT
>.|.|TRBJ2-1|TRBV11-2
CASSLSFDEQFF
TGTGCCAGCAGCTTATCCTTCGATGAGCAGTTCTTC
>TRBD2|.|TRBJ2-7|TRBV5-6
CASSLGGGLEQYF
TGTGCCAGCAGCTTGGGGGGAGGGCTCGAGCAGTACTTC
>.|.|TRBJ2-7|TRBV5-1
CASSLLGYEQYF
TGCGCCAGCAGCTTGTTGGGGTACGAGCAGTACTTC
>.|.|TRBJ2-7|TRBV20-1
CSASSLVRNLYEQYF
TGCAGTGCTAGTTCCCTAGTGCGAAACCTCTACGAGCAGTACTTC
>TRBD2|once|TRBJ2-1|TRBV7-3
CASSSGLGAINEQFF
TGTGCCAGCAGCTCGGGACTAGGGGCTATCAATGAGCAGTTCTTC
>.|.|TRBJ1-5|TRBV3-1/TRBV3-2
CASSGLGNQPQHF
TGTGCCAGCAGCGGCCTGGGCAATCAGCCCCAGCATTTT
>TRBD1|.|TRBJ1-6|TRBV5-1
CASSLEGRGENSPLHF
TGCGCCAGCAGCTTGGAAGGCAGGGGGGAAAATTCACCCCTCCACTTT
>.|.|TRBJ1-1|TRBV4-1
CASSLPGLERTEAFF
TGCGCCAGCAGCCTTCCGGGCCTAGAGAGGACTGAAGCTTTCTTT
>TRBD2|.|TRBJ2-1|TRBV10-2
CASNLSGRGEQFF
TGCGCCAGCAACCTTAGCGGGAGGGGTGAGCAGTTCTTC
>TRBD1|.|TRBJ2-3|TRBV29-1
CSVVGQGTDTQYF
TGCAGCGTTGTGGGACAGGGGACAGATACGCAGTATTTT